This record concerns one T cell receptor (beta chain) sequence. Its antigen remains unknown. These data come from a study of CD8+ T cells in alopecia areata. Overall study context: Treated patients were dosed with oral tofacitinib, taking 5 to 10 mg twice daily. The study, taken as a whole, reports: Sequences from scalp samples also cover resident alphabeta T cells of normal skin.

Sequencing used cDNA as its template, made by extracting RNA and reverse transcribing it. Sequencing was performed with immunoSEQ multiplex PCR; in TCRdb, only in-frame clones are kept and a portion is missing. The table includes around 200,000 clones, roughly 63% detected once. The CDR3 length is 16 residues. In germline, CDR1 is MGHDK, CDR2 SYGVNS. Between the trimmed V and J ends, which lost 0 bases and 2 bases, there was a span of 13 bases. This sample comprised CD4+ T cells sorted from blood, obtained at week 0. The V call is TRBV25-1, the J call TRBJ2-5; perhaps D is TRBD1 or TRBD2 (5 bases each). This TCR was recovered from a human donor with alopecia areata. The chain's CDR3 is CASSEYSGRNQETQYF. Written as DNA, the CDR3 is TGTGCCAGCAGTGAATACTCGGGACGTAATCAAGAGACCCAGTACTTC.